This TCR beta chain was identified during a study of blood T cell repertoires in COVID-19. Overall study context: Researchers got acute and convalescent COVID-19 samples from the United States, Italy and Spain. The analysed material was cDNA or gDNA that came from T cells, B-cell-depleted T cells, or PBMCs.

Original analysis: Scientists estimated how many nucleated cells there were by amplifying reference gene primers. Clones were read by immunoSEQ multiplex PCR, and TCRdb kept only the in-frame ones, dropping some. The DNA was the basis for D and trimming; V, J and clone size are from that table. This sample has over 200,000 clones, with roughly 89% found just once. CDR1 and CDR2 (germline): SGHDT, YYEEEE. The CDR3 has 17 amino acids. V gave up 0 bases and J gave up 0 bases; unmatched junction bases: 5. In its sample, this clone was seen many times. The same CDR3 also results from other DNA sequences found in this sample.

This TCR was recovered from a man aged 55 to 70 who had recovered from COVID-19. The chain links TRBV5-6 to TRBJ1-4; TRBD1 matches 7 bases. Input material: peripheral blood. CDR3 protein: CASSLALGTATNEKLFF. CDR3 sequence (DNA): TGTGCCAGCAGCTTGGCTTTGGGGACAGCAACTAATGAAAAACTGTTTTTT. Drawing the rest from reference TRBV5-6 and TRBJ1-4, the complete variable domain is DAGVTQSPTHLIKTRGQQVTLRCSPKSGHDTVSWYQQALGQGPQFIFQYYEEEERQRGNFPDRFSGHQFPNYSSELNVNALLLGDSALYLCASSLALGTATNEKLFFGSGTQLSVL.